A single sample is the source of the 29 T cell receptor beta chains below, sequenced in a study of shared clonotypes between healthy human individuals. Produced via immunoSEQ multiplex PCR; TCRdb's table is partial and in-frame only. The sample carries roughly 680,000 clones, 55% to 80% recorded once. The sample consisted of memory CD4+ T cells sorted from blood. Subset noted: CD45RA-negative fraction. These TCRs come from a young woman in good health.

J is TRBJ1-5 and V is TRBV28; D not resolved. The V end was cut by 0 bases, the J end by 2 bases, with 11 bases between. The CDR3 has 16 residues. Germline loops: CDR1 MDHEN, CDR2 SYDVKM. The CDR3 sequence is CASSLWPPRGNQPQHF. In DNA form, the CDR3 reads TGTGCCAGCAGTTTATGGCCCCCGAGGGGCAATCAGCCCCAGCATTTT.

The chain has TRBV15 and TRBJ1-1, with D possibly matching TRBD1 (5 bases). Germline values: CDR1 LNHNV, CDR2 YYDKDF (reference sequence). Deletions cut 1 base from V and 1 base from J, with 10 bases between. This CDR3 comprises 15 residues. DNA of the CDR3: TGTGCCACCAGCAGAGGAGGGGTGGAGAACACTGAAGCTTTCTTT. Translating gives CATSRGGVENTEAFF.

This chain links TRBV7-2 with TRBJ2-3; a possible D gene is TRBD1 (6 bases). The length of the CDR3 is 15 residues. CDR1 is SGHTA, CDR2 FQGNSA, per germline. The germline V and J ends were trimmed by 5 bases and 3 bases, with 15 bases remaining between them. CDR3 nucleotides: TGTGCCAGCAGCGCCCGGGCAGGGGTGACAGATACGCAGTATTTT. Protein product: CASSARAGVTDTQYF. The entire variable domain, with the rest obtained from reference TRBV7-2 and TRBJ2-3, is as follows: GAGVSQSPSNKVTEKGKDVELRCDPISGHTALYWYRQSLGQGLEFLIYFQGNSAPDKSGLPSDRFSAERTGGSVSTLTIQRTQQEDSAVYLCASSARAGVTDTQYFGPGTRLTVL.

The CDR3 DNA reads as TGTGCCAGCACGGACAGGGTAACCACTGAAGCTTTCTTT. Its translation is CASTDRVTTEAFF. The chain uses TRBV27 and TRBJ1-1; TRBD1 aligns across 8 bases. The germline V gene encodes CDR1 MNHEY and CDR2 SMNVEV (reference sequence). The J segment lost 4 bases and the V segment lost 7 bases, leaving 5 bases of the junction unmatched. The CDR3 loop spans 13 amino acids.

The chain links TRBV11-2 to TRBJ2-3, with 7 nucleotides matching TRBD2. Trimming cost V 3 bases and J 0 bases; bases outside gene matches: 9. The length of the CDR3 is 17 residues. CDR1 is SGHAT and CDR2 is FQNNGV in the germline V gene. CDR3 sequence: CASSFASVSGSTDTQYF. CDR3 DNA sequence: TGTGCCAGCAGCTTTGCGTCTGTTAGCGGGAGCACAGATACGCAGTATTTT.

There are many counts of this clone. The genes are TRBV7-9 and TRBJ2-7; D is undetermined. Germline V gives CDR1 SEHNR, CDR2 FQNEAQ (reference sequence). The CDR3 is 13 residues long. The V end lost 4 bases, the J end lost 4 bases, and 11 bases lay between the germline ends. The CDR3 DNA reads TGTGCCAGCAGCTATAAGGATGTTTACGAGCAGTACTTC. Its protein product is CASSYKDVYEQYF.

In DNA, the CDR3 is TGTGCCAGCTCATTCAATCACGAGGGGCAGTTCTTC. Translated: CASSFNHEGQFF. V usage is TRBV18 and J usage is TRBJ2-1; D perhaps matches TRBD2 (5 bases). Per germline, CDR1 KGHSH and CDR2 LQKENI. The CDR3 loop spans 12 amino acids. Trimming shortened V by 5 bases and J by 12 bases, and 14 bases separated the two germline ends.

Only one count was recorded for this clone. The chain uses TRBV2 and TRBJ1-2; unclear D gene. Trimming left V 6 bases short and J 0 bases short, with 14 bases between. Germline V gene sequence: CDR1 SNHLY, CDR2 FYNNEI. There are 15 residues in the CDR3. CDR3 residues: CASSPDVRTNYGYTF. CDR3 sequence (DNA): TGTGCCAGCAGCCCCGACGTTAGAACTAACTATGGCTACACCTTC.

This chain uses TRBV28 with TRBJ2-5, with a tentative D call TRBD2 (6 bases). Germline V gene data show CDR1 as MDHEN and CDR2 as SYDVKM. This CDR3 region has 15 residues. V lost 8 bases, J lost 4 bases, and 20 bases lay in between. The CDR3 DNA reads TGTGCCAGCGATCGGGGCATTGGGGGGACAGAGACCCAGTACTTC. It is translated as CASDRGIGGTETQYF.

The DNA of the CDR3 is TGCGCCAGCGGTGGGACTAGCGGGAGTGGGGAGACCCAGTACTTC. Amino acids: CASGGTSGSGETQYF. V usage is TRBV5-1 and J usage is TRBJ2-5; 14 nucleotides match TRBD2. CDR1 and CDR2 (germline): SGHRS, YFSETQ. After removal of 7 bases from V and 5 bases from J, the junction contained 7 bases not matched to a gene. The CDR3 length is 15 residues.

The chain is built from TRBV27 and TRBJ2-5; unclear D gene. V lost 3 bases to trimming and J lost 1 base, with 9 bases between them. From germline, CDR1 is MNHEY and CDR2 SMNVEV (reference sequence). This CDR3 has 14 amino acids. For the CDR3, the DNA is TGTGCCAGCAGTTTTTCGAGGATCCAAGAGACCCAGTACTTC. It yields the protein CASSFSRIQETQYF.

This clone was seen a single time. The rearrangement links TRBV27 to TRBJ2-1; 9 nucleotides align to TRBD2. The V gene's germline CDR1 is MNHEY and CDR2 SMNVEV (reference sequence). The J segment lost 10 bases and the V segment lost 6 bases, leaving 10 bases of the junction unmatched. The CDR3 length is 14 residues. The CDR3 DNA reads as TGTGCCAGCAGGAGGTTAGCGGGAGTATCAGAGCAGTTCTTC. As protein: CASRRLAGVSEQFF.

The CDR3 loop reads CASSLAGDSYNEQFF. As DNA, the CDR3 is TGTGCCAGCAGCTTAGCAGGAGACTCCTACAATGAGCAGTTCTTC. The J gene is TRBJ2-1, the V gene TRBV7-2, with D unclear. V was trimmed by 0 bases and J by 0 bases, leaving 6 bases between them. This CDR3 is built from 15 residues. The germline V gene encodes CDR1 SGHTA and CDR2 FQGNSA.

The J gene is TRBJ2-7, the V gene TRBV5-4; D is possibly TRBD1 (7 bases). CDR1 and CDR2 from the germline V gene are SGHNT and YYREEE (reference sequence). The CDR3 loop spans 15 amino acids. Trimming pared 4 bases from V and 3 bases from J, leaving 17 bases between. CDR3 coding DNA: TGTGCCAGCAGCCCTGGAGGGACAGCTTACTACGAGCAGTACTTC. The encoded protein is CASSPGGTAYYEQYF.

This clone was seen at least ten times. The rearrangement uses TRBV18 and TRBJ2-7; 8 bases map to TRBD1. Germline assignment: CDR1 KGHSH and CDR2 LQKENI. The CDR3 loop spans 13 amino acids. With 4 bases clipped from V and 3 bases from J, the junction kept 2 bases outside the gene matches. CDR3 DNA: TGTGCCAGCTCACAACAGGGGGGCTACGAGCAGTACTTC. This codes for CASSQQGGYEQYF.

The chain has TRBV6-1 and TRBJ2-2; perhaps TRBD2 as D (5 bases). Germline-derived CDR1 and CDR2 are MNHNS and SASEGT. With 4 bases removed from V and 1 base from J, the gap between germline ends came to 13 bases. The CDR3 contains 16 residues. The CDR3, as DNA: TGTGCCAGCAGTGCGAGGGCCCCTGGGAACACCGGGGAGCTGTTTTTT. Translating it yields CASSARAPGNTGELFF.

V usage is TRBV23-1 and J usage is TRBJ2-7; the match to TRBD2 covers 10 bases. TRBV23-1 is an ORF, and what it does is uncertain. The CDR3 covers 15 residues. The V and J ends lost 10 bases and 2 bases, in that order; junction bases with no gene match: 11. CDR3 residues: CAIPFSGLAAYEQYF. CDR3 in DNA: TGCGCCATTCCGTTCTCAGGACTAGCGGCCTACGAGCAGTACTTC.

This CDR3 reads CASSAEGQGVSGYTF. The CDR3, as DNA: TGCGCCAGCAGCGCAGAAGGACAGGGGGTTTCTGGCTACACCTTC. V usage is TRBV5-1 and J usage is TRBJ1-2, with 10 bases fitting TRBD1. Losses at the gene ends were 4 bases for V and 7 bases for J; bases not matched to a gene: 10. Germline V gives CDR1 SGHRS, CDR2 YFSETQ. This CDR3 is built from 15 residues. The full variable domain, its missing parts supplied by reference TRBV5-1 and TRBJ1-2, is KAGVTQTPRYLIKTRGQQVTLSCSPISGHRSVSWYQQTPGQGLQFLFEYFSETQRNKGNFPGRFSGRQFSNSRSEMNVSTLELGDSALYLCASSAEGQGVSGYTFGSGTRLTVV.

This chain links TRBV5-1 with TRBJ2-3; 11 positions agree with TRBD2. From germline, CDR1 is SGHRS and CDR2 YFSETQ. After removal of 7 bases from V and 1 base from J, the junction contained 17 bases not matched to a gene. This CDR3 spans 19 amino acids. The CDR3 here is CASASYEGLAGGGTDTQYF. DNA for the CDR3: TGCGCCAGCGCCTCCTACGAGGGCCTAGCGGGAGGTGGCACAGATACGCAGTATTTT.

The chain is built from TRBV25-1 and TRBJ2-3; 8 bases align to TRBD2. J lost 1 base, V lost 5 bases, and 8 bases had no gene match. This CDR3 comprises 16 residues. Germline V gene sequence: CDR1 MGHDK, CDR2 SYGVNS. The CDR3 reads CASSWGTSGRTDTQYF. The DNA of the CDR3 is TGTGCCAGCAGTTGGGGCACTAGCGGTCGCACAGATACGCAGTATTTT.

V usage is TRBV28 and J usage is TRBJ2-7; 9 bases match TRBD1. Germline-derived CDR1 and CDR2 are MDHEN and SYDVKM. The CDR3 extends over 15 amino acids. V was clipped by 6 bases and J by 5 bases; unmatched bases: 11. DNA for the CDR3: TGTGCCAGCAGCCTAATACAGGGGGCATATGACGAGCAGTACTTC. It translates to CASSLIQGAYDEQYF.

In this sample, this clone turned up a few times. The chain recombines TRBV11-3 with TRBJ2-1; D unclear. CDR1 is SGHNT and CDR2 is YENEEA in the germline V gene. The V gene lost 5 bases and the J gene lost 7 bases, with 9 bases spanning the gap. The CDR3 has 12 residues. CDR3 nucleotides: TGTGCCAGCAGCCTTGACCGTAATGAGCAGTTCTTC. Protein sequence: CASSLDRNEQFF.

On this clone: This may be a read error: a much more frequent sequence differs by one nucleotide. V is TRBV7-3 and J is TRBJ1-1, with D perhaps matching TRBD1 (5 bases). The CDR3 sequence is 13 residues long. Per the germline V gene, CDR1 is SGHTA and CDR2 is FQGTGA. V was clipped by 3 bases and J by 1 base, with 6 bases between them. The CDR3 DNA follows: TGTGCCAGCAGCTTCGGGGGGAACACTGAAGCTTTCTTT. Encoded protein: CASSFGGNTEAFF.

The V and J genes are TRBV11-2 and TRBJ2-3, with 14 bases aligning to TRBD2. CDR3 size: 19 residues. V dropped 0 bases and J dropped 6; count of bases not matched to a gene: 11. Looked up from germline, CDR1 is SGHAT and CDR2 is FQNNGV. CDR3 sequence: CASSLEGPGLAGATDTQYF. The CDR3 coding sequence is TGTGCCAGCAGCTTAGAAGGGCCGGGACTAGCGGGAGCGACGGATACGCAGTATTTT.

This chain's CDR3 is CASSPTRGTFTYEQYF. The DNA for the CDR3 is TGTGCCAGCAGCCCCACTAGGGGCACGTTCACCTACGAGCAGTACTTC. The chain links TRBV7-2 to TRBJ2-7; the D gene could be TRBD1 or TRBD2 (5 bases each). Germline lookup yields CDR1 SGHTA and CDR2 FQGNSA. The CDR3 spans 16 residues. The ends were cut back, 5 bases at V and 2 bases at J, with 19 bases in the middle.

J is TRBJ2-2 and V is TRBV11-2, with 9 bases fitting TRBD1. With V trimmed by 1 base and J by 7 bases, 7 bases remained unmatched. Germline V CDR1 and CDR2: SGHAT, FQNNGV. This CDR3 has 16 amino acids. The CDR3 loop reads CASSLAGQGLGGELFF. CDR3 DNA sequence: TGTGCCAGCAGCTTAGCGGGACAGGGTCTCGGCGGGGAGCTGTTTTTT.

V and J are TRBV14 and TRBJ2-5, with 11 bases identical to TRBD2. After removal of 0 bases from V and 4 bases from J, the junction contained 4 bases not matched to a gene. The CDR3 is 16 residues long. Germline V gene data show CDR1 as SGHDN and CDR2 as FVKESK. CDR3: CASSQEPSGRRETQYF. Here the CDR3 DNA reads TGTGCCAGCAGCCAAGAGCCTAGCGGGAGGAGAGAGACCCAGTACTTC.

V gene TRBV2 combines with J gene TRBJ2-2, with D possibly being TRBD1 (5 bases). V shed 2 bases and J shed 1 base, with 5 bases lying between them. CDR1 SNHLY and CDR2 FYNNEI come from the germline V gene. This CDR3 is built from 14 residues. The CDR3 DNA follows: TGTGCCAGCAGTGAAAGGGGGAACACCGGGGAGCTGTTTTTT. Residues: CASSERGNTGELFF.

This clone showed up just once. The gene calls are TRBV6-6 and TRBJ1-1, with 10 bases fitting TRBD1. The CDR3 loop spans 15 amino acids. Germline lookup yields CDR1 MNHNY and CDR2 SVGAGI (reference sequence). With V trimmed by 5 bases and J by 5 bases, 8 bases remained unmatched. The CDR3 here is CASSQLGQGQTEAFF. In nucleotides, the CDR3 is TGTGCCAGCAGTCAACTGGGACAGGGGCAGACTGAAGCTTTCTTT.